This paragraph covers one TCR beta chain sequence. Its binding antigen is unknown. One base away there is no much larger clone; base qualities are not given. The trial excluded patients who had a history of autoimmune disease or who were on systemic immunosuppression. Peripheral blood for TCR sequencing was collected from all dose cohorts at baseline, on cycle 4 day 1, and on cycle 7 day 1. The samples were drawn from a first-in-human, open-label, multicenter phase I dose-escalation trial of ivuxolimab. Adults with locally advanced or metastatic melanoma, renal cell, hepatocellular, or head and neck squamous cell carcinoma were enrolled in the trial. Before TCR sequencing, CD4+ T cells and CD8+ T cells from peripheral blood were sorted into separate populations. This sample was included in a study of OX40 agonist ivuxolimab in advanced cancers. Some background on the complete study: Ivuxolimab was a fully human IgG2 agonistic monoclonal antibody targeting the costimulatory receptor OX40 (CD134). Intravenous ivuxolimab was administered to patients every 2 weeks at six dose levels: 0.01, 0.1, 0.3, 1.5, 3 and 10 mg/kg. Of the roughly 51 patients in dose escalation, around 20 had hepatocellular carcinoma, some 15 had melanoma, 9 had renal cell carcinoma and 9 had head and neck cancer. In the dose-escalation cohort, more than 75% of patients were male, and the mean age was roughly 60 years, with a range of 23 to 79. Patients were allowed to have had prior anti-PD-1, anti-PD-L1 or anti-CTLA-4 therapy, and approximately 43% of the dose-escalation patients had previously received checkpoint inhibitors. Partial responses occurred in three dose-escalation patients, of whom one had hepatocellular carcinoma and two had cutaneous melanoma. The point of sequencing TCRbeta in the periphery was to test whether ivuxolimab changed TCR sequence diversity and drove clonal T-cell expansion. The paper describes the monotherapy dose-escalation part (N of about 47 patients) of the phase I trial of ivuxolimab.

To sequence the TCRbeta CDR3 region, genomic DNA was isolated from the sorted cells. The immunoSEQ Assay was used to sequence the TCRbeta CDR3 regions. TCRdb carries this immuneACCESS record with in-frame sequences only. Its versions omit some clonotypes, under half of them owing to an unresolved V gene in the studies checked, with the rest unexplained. This sample is represented by roughly 56,000 clones; roughly 80% of them were singletons. Of the sample, around 4% is held by the ten largest clones. Overall results and qualifications from the work: Which antigens the clonally expanded peripheral T cells were specific for was not determined. After ivuxolimab, CD8+ T cells had more expanded clones than CD4+ T cells on average. In the 0.1-3.0 mg/kg groups, partial responders had among the lowest normalized peripheral clonal expansion, particularly in CD8+ T cells. Low levels of normalized T-cell clonal expansion were also shown by some nonresponding patients. At doses of 0.1 to 3.0 mg/kg, clonal expansion of both CD4+ and CD8+ blood T cells was observed from baseline to week 6.

The V end loses 11 bases and the J end loses 3 bases, and a stretch of 16 bases separates them. CDR1 and CDR2 were assigned from the germline V gene as LGHNA and YNFKEQ. Inclusive of the bounding cysteine and phenylalanine, the CDR3 is 13 residues long. The sequence is cut down to CDR3 DNA, 39 bases in frame from base 1. This sequence originates from an adult with an advanced solid tumor such as melanoma, head and neck, liver or kidney cancer. Sequenced here: CD4+ or CD8+ T cells sorted from blood, sampled in a trial of the OX40 agonist ivuxolimab. The chain links TRBV4-2 with TRBJ1-1; the D gene is perhaps TRBD1, from 5 matching bases. The CDR3 protein sequence reads: CAAASGLHTEAFF. The nucleotide sequence is given as TGTGCCGCAGCTTCGGGACTCCACACTGAAGCTTTCTTT.